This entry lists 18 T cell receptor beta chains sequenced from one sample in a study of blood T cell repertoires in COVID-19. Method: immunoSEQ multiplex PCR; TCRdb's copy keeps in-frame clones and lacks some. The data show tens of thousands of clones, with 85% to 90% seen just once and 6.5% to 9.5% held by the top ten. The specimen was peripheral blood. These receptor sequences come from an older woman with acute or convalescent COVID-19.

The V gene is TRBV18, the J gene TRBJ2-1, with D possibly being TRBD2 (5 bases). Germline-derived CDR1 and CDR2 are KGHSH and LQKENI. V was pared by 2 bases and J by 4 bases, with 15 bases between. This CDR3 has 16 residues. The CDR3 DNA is TGTGCCAGCTCACCAGTCGTGGCTAGCTTTTACAATGAGCAGTTCTTC. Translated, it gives CASSPVVASFYNEQFF.

This CDR3 is CASSVGQGRDGYTF. The CDR3, as DNA: TGTGCCAGCAGCGTAGGGCAGGGCAGAGATGGCTACACCTTC. The chain couples TRBV9 to TRBJ1-2; tentatively, D is TRBD1 (5 bases). There are 14 residues in the CDR3. The V gene lost 0 bases and the J gene lost 6 bases, with 12 bases spanning the gap. From germline, CDR1 is SGDLS and CDR2 YYNGEE.

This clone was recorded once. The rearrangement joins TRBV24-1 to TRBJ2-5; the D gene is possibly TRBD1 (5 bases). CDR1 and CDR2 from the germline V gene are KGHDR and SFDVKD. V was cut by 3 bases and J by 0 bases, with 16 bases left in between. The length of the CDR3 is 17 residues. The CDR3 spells CATSDPLRAPYQETQYF. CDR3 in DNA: TGTGCCACCAGTGATCCGCTCAGGGCCCCGTACCAAGAGACCCAGTACTTC.

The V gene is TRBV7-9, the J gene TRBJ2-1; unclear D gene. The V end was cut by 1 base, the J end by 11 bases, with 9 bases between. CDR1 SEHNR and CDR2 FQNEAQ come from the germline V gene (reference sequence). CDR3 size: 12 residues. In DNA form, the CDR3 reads TGTGCCAGCAGCTTAGGAACGCGGAAGCAGTTCTTC. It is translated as CASSLGTRKQFF.

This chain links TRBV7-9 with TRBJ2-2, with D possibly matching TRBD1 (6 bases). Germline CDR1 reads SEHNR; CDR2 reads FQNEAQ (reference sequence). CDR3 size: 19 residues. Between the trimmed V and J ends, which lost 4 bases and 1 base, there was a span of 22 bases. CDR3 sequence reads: CASSSTGRRSLMNTGELFF. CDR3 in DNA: TGTGCCAGCAGCTCTACAGGGCGTCGGTCCCTGATGAACACCGGGGAGCTGTTTTTT.

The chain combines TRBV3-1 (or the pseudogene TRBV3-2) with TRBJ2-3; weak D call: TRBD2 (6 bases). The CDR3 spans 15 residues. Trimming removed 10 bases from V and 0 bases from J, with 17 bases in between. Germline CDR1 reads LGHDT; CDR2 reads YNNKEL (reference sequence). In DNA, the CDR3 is TGTGCCACGCGGACGGGTGGGGGGAGCACAGATACGCAGTATTTT. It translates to CATRTGGGSTDTQYF.

The DNA for the CDR3 is TGTGCCAGCAGCCTGGCCGACACTGAAGCTTTCTTT. Encoded protein: CASSLADTEAFF. V is TRBV12-3 or TRBV12-4 and J is TRBJ1-1; D remains ambiguous. This CDR3 is built from 12 residues. Trimming took 6 bases from V and 3 from J, leaving 8 bases between them.

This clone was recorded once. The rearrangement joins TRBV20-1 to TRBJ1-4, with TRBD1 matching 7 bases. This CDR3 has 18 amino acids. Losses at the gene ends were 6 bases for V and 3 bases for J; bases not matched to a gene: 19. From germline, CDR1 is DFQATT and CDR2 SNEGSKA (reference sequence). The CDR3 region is CSASGFGYGQAANEKLFF. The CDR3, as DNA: TGCAGTGCGAGTGGGTTTGGGTACGGACAGGCGGCTAATGAAAAACTGTTTTTT.

The CDR3 region is CATSELGLGVGEQFF. The CDR3 nucleotides are TGTGCCACCAGTGAACTGGGACTAGGGGTTGGGGAGCAGTTCTTC. The chain combines TRBV24-1 with TRBJ2-1; 8 nucleotides align to TRBD2. With V trimmed by 4 bases and J by 10 bases, 11 bases remained unmatched. This CDR3 is built from 15 residues. Germline V gene lookup returns CDR1 KGHDR and CDR2 SFDVKD.

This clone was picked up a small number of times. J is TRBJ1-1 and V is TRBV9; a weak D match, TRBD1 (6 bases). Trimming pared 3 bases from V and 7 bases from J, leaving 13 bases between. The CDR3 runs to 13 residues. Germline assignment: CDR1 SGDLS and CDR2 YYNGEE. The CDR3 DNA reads TGTGCCAGCAGCGGTCAGGGGAAGGGTGAAGCTTTCTTT. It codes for CASSGQGKGEAFF.

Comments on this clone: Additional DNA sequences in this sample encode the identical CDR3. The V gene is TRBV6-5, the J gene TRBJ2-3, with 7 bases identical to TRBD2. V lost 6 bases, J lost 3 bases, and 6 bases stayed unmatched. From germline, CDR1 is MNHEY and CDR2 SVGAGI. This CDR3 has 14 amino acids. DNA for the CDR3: TGTGCCAGCAGATTAGCGGGTGGGACAGATACGCAGTATTTT. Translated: CASRLAGGTDTQYF.

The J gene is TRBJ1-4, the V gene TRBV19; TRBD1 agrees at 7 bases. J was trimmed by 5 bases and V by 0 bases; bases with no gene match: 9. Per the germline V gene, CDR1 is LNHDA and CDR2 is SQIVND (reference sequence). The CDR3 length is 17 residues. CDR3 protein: CASSIDSTGASNEKLFF. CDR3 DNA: TGTGCCAGTAGTATAGATTCTACAGGGGCATCGAATGAAAAACTGTTTTTT.

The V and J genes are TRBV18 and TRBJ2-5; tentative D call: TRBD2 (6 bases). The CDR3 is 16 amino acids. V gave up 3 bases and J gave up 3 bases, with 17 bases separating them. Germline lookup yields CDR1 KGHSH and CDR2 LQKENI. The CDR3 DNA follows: TGTGCCAGCTCACCCAATCGTAGCGGCCACAAAGAGACCCAGTACTTC. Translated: CASSPNRSGHKETQYF.

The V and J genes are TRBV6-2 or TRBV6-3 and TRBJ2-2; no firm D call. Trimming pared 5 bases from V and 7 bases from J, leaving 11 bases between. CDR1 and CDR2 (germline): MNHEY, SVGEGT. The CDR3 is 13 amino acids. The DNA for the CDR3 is TGTGCCAGCAGTCCCCCATCCAGCGGGGAGCTGTTTTTT. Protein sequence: CASSPPSSGELFF.

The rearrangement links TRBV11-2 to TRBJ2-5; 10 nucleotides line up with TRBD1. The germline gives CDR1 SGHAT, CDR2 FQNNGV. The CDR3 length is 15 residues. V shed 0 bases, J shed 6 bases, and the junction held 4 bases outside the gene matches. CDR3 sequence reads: CASSLEGQGGQTQYF. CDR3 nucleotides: TGTGCCAGCAGCTTAGAAGGACAGGGGGGGCAGACCCAGTACTTC.

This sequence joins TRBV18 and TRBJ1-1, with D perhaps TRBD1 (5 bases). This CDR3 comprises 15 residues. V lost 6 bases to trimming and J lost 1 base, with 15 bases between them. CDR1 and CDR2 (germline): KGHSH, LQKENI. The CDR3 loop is CASSWAGPSNTEAFF. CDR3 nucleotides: TGTGCCAGCTCGTGGGCGGGACCTTCGAACACTGAAGCTTTCTTT.

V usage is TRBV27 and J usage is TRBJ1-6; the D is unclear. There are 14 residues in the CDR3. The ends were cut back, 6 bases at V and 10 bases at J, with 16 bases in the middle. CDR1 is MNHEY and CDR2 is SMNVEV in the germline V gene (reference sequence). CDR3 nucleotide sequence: TGTGCCAGCAGCTTGGCCCCCGGGTTATCACCCCTCCACTTT. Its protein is CASSLAPGLSPLHF.

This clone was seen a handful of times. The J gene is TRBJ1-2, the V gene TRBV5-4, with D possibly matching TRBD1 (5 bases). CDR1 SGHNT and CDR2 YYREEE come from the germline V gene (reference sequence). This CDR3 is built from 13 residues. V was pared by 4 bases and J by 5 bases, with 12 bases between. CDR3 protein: CASSPDKIYGYTF. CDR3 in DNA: TGTGCCAGCAGCCCGGACAAGATTTATGGCTACACCTTC.